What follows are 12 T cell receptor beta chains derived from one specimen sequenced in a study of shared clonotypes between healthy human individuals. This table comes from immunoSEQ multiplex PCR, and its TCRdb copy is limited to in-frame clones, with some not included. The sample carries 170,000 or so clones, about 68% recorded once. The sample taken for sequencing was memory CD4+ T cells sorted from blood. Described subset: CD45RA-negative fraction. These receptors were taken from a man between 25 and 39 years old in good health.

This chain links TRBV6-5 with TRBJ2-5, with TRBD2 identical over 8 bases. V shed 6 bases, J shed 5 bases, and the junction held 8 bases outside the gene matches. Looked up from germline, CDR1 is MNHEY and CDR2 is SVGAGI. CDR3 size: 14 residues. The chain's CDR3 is CASRAGGVTETQYF. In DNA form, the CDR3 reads TGTGCCAGCAGGGCCGGGGGGGTGACGGAGACCCAGTACTTC.

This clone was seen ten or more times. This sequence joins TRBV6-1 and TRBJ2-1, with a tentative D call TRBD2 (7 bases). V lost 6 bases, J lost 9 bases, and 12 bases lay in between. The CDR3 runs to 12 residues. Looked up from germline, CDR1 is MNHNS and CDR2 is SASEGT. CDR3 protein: CASRERGGEQFF. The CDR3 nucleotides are TGTGCCAGCAGGGAAAGGGGGGGTGAGCAGTTCTTC.

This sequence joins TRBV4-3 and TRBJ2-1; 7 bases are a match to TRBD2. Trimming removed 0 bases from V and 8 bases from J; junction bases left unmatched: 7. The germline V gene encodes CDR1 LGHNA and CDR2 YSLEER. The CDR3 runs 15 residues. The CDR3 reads CASSQDPRGWDEQFF. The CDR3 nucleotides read TGCGCCAGCAGCCAAGATCCGCGGGGGTGGGATGAGCAGTTCTTC.

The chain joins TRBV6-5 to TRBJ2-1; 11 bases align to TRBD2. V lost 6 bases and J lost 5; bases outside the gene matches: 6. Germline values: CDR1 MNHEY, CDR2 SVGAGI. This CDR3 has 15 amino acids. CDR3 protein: CASRVAGGPHNEQFF. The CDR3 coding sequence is TGTGCCAGCAGAGTAGCGGGAGGGCCCCACAATGAGCAGTTCTTC.

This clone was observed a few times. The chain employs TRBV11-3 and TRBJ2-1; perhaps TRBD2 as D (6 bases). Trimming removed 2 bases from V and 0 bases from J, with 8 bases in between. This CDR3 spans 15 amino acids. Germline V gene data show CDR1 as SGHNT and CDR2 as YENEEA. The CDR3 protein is CASSLLASSYNEQFF. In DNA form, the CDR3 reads TGTGCCAGCAGCTTACTAGCGAGCTCCTACAATGAGCAGTTCTTC.

The chain's CDR3 is CASSVAAYQETQYF. The CDR3 DNA follows: TGTGCCAGCAGTGTGGCAGCGTACCAAGAGACCCAGTACTTC. This chain links TRBV2 with TRBJ2-5, with D uncertain. This CDR3 is built from 14 residues. Germline lookup yields CDR1 SNHLY and CDR2 FYNNEI. V lost 4 bases and J 0 bases, leaving 9 bases between the germline ends.

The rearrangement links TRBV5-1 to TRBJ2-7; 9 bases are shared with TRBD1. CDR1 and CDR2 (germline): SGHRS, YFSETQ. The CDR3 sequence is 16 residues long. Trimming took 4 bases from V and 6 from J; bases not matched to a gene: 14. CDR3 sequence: CASSPMTGGLVGEQYF. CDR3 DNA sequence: TGCGCCAGCAGCCCTATGACAGGGGGGTTAGTGGGCGAGCAGTACTTC. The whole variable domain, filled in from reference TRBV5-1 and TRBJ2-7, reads KAGVTQTPRYLIKTRGQQVTLSCSPISGHRSVSWYQQTPGQGLQFLFEYFSETQRNKGNFPGRFSGRQFSNSRSEMNVSTLELGDSALYLCASSPMTGGLVGEQYFGPGTRLTVT.

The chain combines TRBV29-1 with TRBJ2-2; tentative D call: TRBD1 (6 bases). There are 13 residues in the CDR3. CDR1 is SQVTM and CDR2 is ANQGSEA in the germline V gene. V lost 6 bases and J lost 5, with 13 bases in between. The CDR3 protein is CSVATGGTGELFF. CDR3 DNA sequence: TGCAGCGTGGCGACAGGCGGAACCGGGGAGCTGTTTTTT.

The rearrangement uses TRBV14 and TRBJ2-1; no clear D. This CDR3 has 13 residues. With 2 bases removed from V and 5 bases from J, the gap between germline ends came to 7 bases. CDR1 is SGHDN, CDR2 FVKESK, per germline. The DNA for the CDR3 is TGTGCCAGCAGCCAATTCGCAAACAATGAGCAGTTCTTC. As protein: CASSQFANNEQFF.

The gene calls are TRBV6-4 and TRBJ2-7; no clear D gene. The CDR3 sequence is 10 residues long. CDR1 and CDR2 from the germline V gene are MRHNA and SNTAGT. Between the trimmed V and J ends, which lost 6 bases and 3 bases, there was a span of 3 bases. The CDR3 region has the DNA TGTGCCAGCAGACACTACGAGCAGTACTTC. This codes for CASRHYEQYF.

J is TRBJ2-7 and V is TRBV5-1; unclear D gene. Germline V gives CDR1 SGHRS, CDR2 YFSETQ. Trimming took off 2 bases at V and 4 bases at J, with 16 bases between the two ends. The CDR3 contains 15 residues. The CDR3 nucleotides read TGCGCCAGCAGCTTCGCCGAAACAAGGCAGTACGAGCAGTACTTC. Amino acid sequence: CASSFAETRQYEQYF. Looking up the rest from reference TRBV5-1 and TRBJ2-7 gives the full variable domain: KAGVTQTPRYLIKTRGQQVTLSCSPISGHRSVSWYQQTPGQGLQFLFEYFSETQRNKGNFPGRFSGRQFSNSRSEMNVSTLELGDSALYLCASSFAETRQYEQYFGPGTRLTVT.

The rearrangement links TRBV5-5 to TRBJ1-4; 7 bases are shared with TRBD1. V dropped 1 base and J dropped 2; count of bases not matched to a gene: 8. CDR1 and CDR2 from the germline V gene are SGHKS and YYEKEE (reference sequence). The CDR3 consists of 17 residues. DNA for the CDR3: TGTGCCAGCAGCTTGCAGGGGCAGGGGGTTACTAATGAAAAACTGTTTTTT. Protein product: CASSLQGQGVTNEKLFF. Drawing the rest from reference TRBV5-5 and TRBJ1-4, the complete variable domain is DAGVTQSPTHLIKTRGQQVTLRCSPISGHKSVSWYQQVLGQGPQFIFQYYEKEERGRGNFPDRFSARQFPNYSSELNVNALLLGDSALYLCASSLQGQGVTNEKLFFGSGTQLSVL.